A single sample gave rise to the 14 T cell receptor beta chains below, sequenced in a study of a mutant IDH1 vaccine in newly diagnosed glioma. These receptors have no known antigen. Described time point: week 23, last vaccination. One vaccine dose held 300 ug of mutant IDH1 20-mer peptide and came with topical imiquimod. Some clones are missing from TCRdb's copy, which holds only in-frame ones; the method was immunoSEQ multiplex PCR. The sample contains approximately 50,000 clones, 75% to 90% of which appear only once. Material: PBMCs, obtained from a glioma patient whose treatment included an IDH1 peptide vaccine. The receptors shown here come from a middle-aged man with glioma.

V is TRBV7-6 and J is TRBJ1-2; unclear D gene. The CDR3 is 14 amino acids. Trimming shortened V by 5 bases and J by 6 bases, and 16 bases separated the two germline ends. The germline gives CDR1 SGHVS, CDR2 FNYEAQ. DNA for the CDR3: TGTGCCAGCAGCCAACCCGGCCGGGTCGATGGCTACACCTTC. As protein: CASSQPGRVDGYTF.

The chain is built from TRBV6-1 and TRBJ1-5, with 8 positions matching TRBD1. CDR3 length equals 14 residues. Trimming removed 8 bases from V and 5 bases from J; junction bases left unmatched: 8. Germline CDR1 and CDR2: MNHNS and SASEGT. CDR3 protein: CASSGQGGDQPQHF. In DNA form, the CDR3 reads TGTGCCAGCTCTGGACAGGGTGGAGATCAGCCCCAGCATTTT.

J is TRBJ1-1 and V is TRBV5-4, with D possibly being TRBD1 (5 bases). In germline, CDR1 is SGHNT, CDR2 YYREEE (reference sequence). Trimming cost V 7 bases and J 3 bases, with 16 bases left between them. This CDR3 is 14 amino acids long. The CDR3 nucleotides read TGTGCCAGCGATCGAGGGGCAGGCGACACTGAAGCTTTCTTT. This gives the protein CASDRGAGDTEAFF.

The V gene is TRBV13, the J gene TRBJ2-7; D may be TRBD1 (6 bases). V lost 0 bases to trimming and J lost 5 bases, with 11 bases between them. Germline CDR1 and CDR2: PRHDT and FYEKMQ (reference sequence). The CDR3 is made up of 14 amino acids. CDR3 region: CASSLGRQAHEQYF. The DNA of the CDR3 is TGTGCCAGCAGCTTAGGCCGACAGGCCCACGAGCAGTACTTC.

This chain links TRBV7-2 with TRBJ2-7; TRBD2 is a possible D gene (6 bases). Trimming pared 6 bases from V and 5 bases from J, leaving 20 bases between. Germline CDR1 reads SGHTA; CDR2 reads FQGNSA. This CDR3 has 15 amino acids. In DNA, the CDR3 is TGTGCCAGCAGGCCCTATCTAAGTAAGCGGGACGAGCAGTACTTC. Translated: CASRPYLSKRDEQYF.

This chain links TRBV7-9 with TRBJ2-6; D gene uncertain. Trimming cost V 1 base and J 1 base, with 5 bases left between them. The CDR3 has 15 amino acids. Germline CDR1 SEHNR, CDR2 FQNEAQ (reference sequence). The CDR3, as DNA: TGTGCCAGCAGCTTAGTACCTTCTGGGGCCAACGTCCTGACTTTC. Protein: CASSLVPSGANVLTF.

Comments on this clone: Germline and junction disagree at one end, which may indicate a read error. The chain links TRBV7-7 to TRBJ2-2; weak D call: TRBD1 (6 bases). The CDR3 consists of 14 residues. Looked up from germline, CDR1 is SSHAT and CDR2 is FNYEAQ (reference sequence). The CDR3 DNA reads TGTGCTAGCAGCTTAACAGGGAGCACCGGGGAGCTGTTTTTT. This gives the protein CASSLTGSTGELFF.

The chain recombines TRBV4-3 with TRBJ2-7, with 9 bases matching TRBD2. V lost 5 bases, J lost 2 bases, and 13 bases stayed unmatched. The V gene's germline CDR1 is LGHNA and CDR2 YSLEER. This CDR3 region has 17 residues. CDR3 sequence (DNA): TGCGCCAGCAGCTCCCAATATAGCGGGAGCCGGACCTACGAGCAGTACTTC. Its translation is CASSSQYSGSRTYEQYF.

The genes are TRBV7-6 and TRBJ2-1, with TRBD2 matching over 13 bases. The CDR3 is 19 amino acids. The junction had 10 bases not matched to a gene; V was cut back by 5 bases and J by 0 bases. The germline gives CDR1 SGHVS, CDR2 FNYEAQ. CDR3 residues: CASSPMTSGRPSSYNEQFF. As DNA, the CDR3 is TGTGCCAGCAGCCCGATGACTAGCGGGAGGCCAAGCTCCTACAATGAGCAGTTCTTC. The whole variable domain, filled in from reference TRBV7-6 and TRBJ2-1, reads GAGVSQSPRYKVTKRGQDVALRCDPISGHVSLYWYRQALGQGPEFLTYFNYEAQQDKSGLPNDRFSAERPEGSISTLTIQRTEQRDSAMYRCASSPMTSGRPSSYNEQFFGPGTRLTVL.

V gene TRBV12-5 combines with J gene TRBJ2-1; D may correspond to TRBD1 or TRBD2 (5 bases each). Germline CDR1 LGHNT, CDR2 FRNRAP. This CDR3 region has 18 residues. V lost 2 bases and J lost 0, with 17 bases in between. The CDR3: CASGLSRDRGSSYNEQFF. In nucleotides, the CDR3 is TGTGCTAGTGGTTTGAGCAGGGATCGGGGTAGCTCCTACAATGAGCAGTTCTTC.

The chain carries TRBV5-1 and TRBJ2-5; D is perhaps TRBD1 (5 bases). The CDR3 extends over 14 amino acids. V shed 3 bases and J shed 5 bases, with 14 bases lying between them. Germline lookup yields CDR1 SGHRS and CDR2 YFSETQ. Written as DNA, the CDR3 is TGCGCCAGCAGCTATAGGGGAATGAGGGAGACCCAGTACTTC. Its protein is CASSYRGMRETQYF.

This chain connects TRBV10-3 to TRBJ2-3, with 13 bases lining up with TRBD2. Trimming cost V 4 bases and J 1 base; bases outside gene matches: 8. This CDR3 is 18 amino acids long. Germline V gene sequence: CDR1 ENHRY, CDR2 SYGVKD. The CDR3 here is CAISAAPGLAGGTDTQYF. CDR3 in DNA: TGTGCCATCAGTGCTGCCCCCGGACTAGCGGGAGGCACAGATACGCAGTATTTT.

A single count supports this clone. The chain couples TRBV7-9 to TRBJ2-6; D unclear. The germline V gene encodes CDR1 SEHNR and CDR2 FQNEAQ (reference sequence). CDR3 length equals 13 residues. V was pared by 8 bases and J by 4 bases, with 9 bases between. CDR3: CASLSSGANVLTF. CDR3 DNA sequence: TGTGCCAGCCTCTCCTCCGGGGCCAACGTCCTGACTTTC.

The chain recombines TRBV19 with TRBJ2-1; D may be TRBD2 (6 bases). Trimming cost V 6 bases and J 5 bases, with 14 bases left between them. Looked up from germline, CDR1 is LNHDA and CDR2 is SQIVND (reference sequence). The CDR3 runs 14 residues. CDR3 protein: CASRGRIADNEQFF. In nucleotides, the CDR3 is TGTGCCAGTAGAGGAAGGATAGCGGACAATGAGCAGTTCTTC.